Below, 10 T cell receptor beta chains from the same sample are listed, as sequenced in a study of T cell repertoires in MIS-A myocarditis. This table comes from immunoSEQ multiplex PCR, and its TCRdb copy is limited to in-frame clones, with some not included. The profile shows about 16,000 clones, just under 75% of them singletons. Material: left ventricle heart tissue obtained at autopsy. The receptors originated from a man younger than 35 with fulminant myocarditis from multisystem inflammatory syndrome in adults (MIS-A) after COVID-19.

The rearrangement links TRBV28 to TRBJ2-7; TRBD1 agrees at 11 bases. The J segment lost 7 bases and the V segment lost 6 bases, leaving 5 bases of the junction unmatched. The CDR3 covers 13 residues. Germline values: CDR1 MDHEN, CDR2 SYDVKM. CDR3 loop: CASSPGTGGEQYF. The CDR3 DNA reads TGTGCCAGCAGCCCCGGGACAGGGGGTGAGCAGTACTTC.

In this sample, this clone turned up once. The chain links TRBV5-4 to TRBJ1-4, with 8 bases aligning to TRBD1. There are 15 residues in the CDR3. After removal of 4 bases from V and 5 bases from J, the junction contained 7 bases not matched to a gene. CDR1 and CDR2 from the germline V gene are SGHNT and YYREEE (reference sequence). CDR3 nucleotide sequence: TGTGCCAGCAGCCCCGGACAGGGCGGGAATGAAAAACTGTTTTTT. This gives the protein CASSPGQGGNEKLFF.

The chain joins TRBV7-8 to TRBJ1-1; D unresolved. The CDR3 runs to 16 residues. V dropped 1 base and J dropped 3 bases, with 15 bases sitting between them. The germline V gene has CDR1 SGHVS and CDR2 FQNEAQ. The CDR3: CASSLGISIVDTEAFF. The CDR3 region has the DNA TGTGCCAGCAGCTTAGGGATTAGTATCGTGGACACTGAAGCTTTCTTT.

The chain recombines TRBV3-1 (or the pseudogene TRBV3-2) with TRBJ1-2; D might be TRBD1 (5 bases). The CDR3 is 16 amino acids. V dropped 0 bases and J dropped 3 bases, with 14 bases sitting between them. Germline values: CDR1 LGHDT, CDR2 YNNKEL (reference sequence). Written as DNA, the CDR3 is TGTGCCAGCAGCCAAGATATCAGGGTGTCGTACTATGGCTACACCTTC. Translated, it gives CASSQDIRVSYYGYTF.

This chain uses TRBV2 with TRBJ2-5, with D perhaps given as TRBD1 or TRBD2 (6 bases each). Trimming took 5 bases from V and 4 from J, leaving 23 bases between them. This CDR3 has 17 amino acids. Germline V gene lookup returns CDR1 SNHLY and CDR2 FYNNEI. The CDR3 loop reads CASSRTRIGGSRETQYF. Written as DNA, the CDR3 is TGTGCCAGCAGTCGAACGCGGATAGGGGGGAGTAGAGAGACCCAGTACTTC.

CDR3 DNA: TGTGCCAGCAGCCCCGGACAGGGGCTTGAGCAGTTCTTC. Protein sequence: CASSPGQGLEQFF. The chain is built from TRBV7-3 and TRBJ2-1; 9 nucleotides align to TRBD1. The V gene end was trimmed by 5 bases and the J gene end by 9 bases; junction bases not matched to a gene: 5. The germline V gene has CDR1 SGHTA and CDR2 FQGTGA. The CDR3 is made up of 13 amino acids.

The chain couples TRBV28 to TRBJ1-2; no clear D. CDR1 is MDHEN, CDR2 SYDVKM, per germline. The CDR3 consists of 12 residues. V lost 6 bases, J lost 8 bases, and 13 bases lay in between. CDR3 sequence reads: CASSNNVRGYTF. DNA for the CDR3: TGTGCCAGCAGCAATAATGTACGGGGCTACACCTTC.

This rearrangement joins TRBV6-1 to TRBJ1-1; D is uncertain. The CDR3 extends over 13 amino acids. Germline V CDR1 and CDR2: MNHNS, SASEGT. V was cut by 3 bases and J by 7 bases, with 12 bases left in between. CDR3 sequence reads: CASSDQHPLEAFF. The CDR3 DNA reads as TGTGCCAGCAGTGATCAACACCCGCTTGAAGCTTTCTTT.

This rearrangement joins TRBV9 to TRBJ2-1, with 9 bases that match TRBD1. The CDR3 has 14 residues. J gave up 9 bases and V 4 bases, and 8 bases lay outside the gene matches. Germline V CDR1 and CDR2: SGDLS, YYNGEE. This CDR3 is CASSPGQGTGEQFF. The CDR3 bases are TGTGCCAGCAGCCCTGGACAGGGGACGGGTGAGCAGTTCTTC. The variable domain in full, with the rest retrieved from reference TRBV9 and TRBJ2-1, is DSGVTQTPKHLITATGQRVTLRCSPRSGDLSVYWYQQSLDQGLQFLIQYYNGEERAKGNILERFSAQQFPDLHSELNLSSLELGDSALYFCASSPGQGTGEQFFGPGTRLTVL.

The chain joins TRBV29-1 to TRBJ1-1; D remains ambiguous. This CDR3 is 13 amino acids long. V lost 4 bases, J lost 1 base, and 10 bases lay in between. The germline CDR1 and CDR2 sequences are SQVTM and ANQGSEA. CDR3 sequence (DNA): TGCAGCGTTGTTTTAGAGGGGAACACTGAAGCTTTCTTT. Residues: CSVVLEGNTEAFF.